One and the same sample provided the 30 T cell receptor beta chains below, sequenced in a study of cytomegalovirus exposure and HLA in healthy donors. 13 Jbeta primers and 60 Vbeta primers were used for the PCR. The data were produced by immunoSEQ multiplex PCR, yet TCRdb's version contains in-frame clones alone and is incomplete. This listing includes approximately 92,000 clones. The sample consisted of PBMCs. These receptors were obtained from a woman younger than 45 in good health and CMV-seronegative.

The gene calls are TRBV5-1 and TRBJ1-5; no clear D gene. Germline V gene sequence: CDR1 SGHRS, CDR2 YFSETQ. CDR3 size: 12 residues. V lost 4 bases, J lost 5 bases, and 7 bases lay in between. Here the CDR3 reads CASSPADQPQHF. CDR3 sequence (DNA): TGCGCCAGCAGCCCGGCGGATCAGCCCCAGCATTTT.

The chain couples TRBV18 to TRBJ2-7, with 7 bases that match TRBD1. The ends lost 1 base at V and 2 bases at J; junction bases unmatched: 2. Germline V gene lookup returns CDR1 KGHSH and CDR2 LQKENI. The CDR3 is 14 amino acids. CDR3 bases: TGTGCCAGCTCACCACTCGGGACAGCCTACGAGCAGTACTTC. Translating it yields CASSPLGTAYEQYF.

The gene calls are TRBV6-1 and TRBJ1-5; possibly TRBD1 for D (5 bases). The length of the CDR3 is 16 residues. Per germline, CDR1 MNHNS and CDR2 SASEGT. Between the trimmed V and J ends, which lost 2 bases and 9 bases, there was a span of 20 bases. CDR3 coding DNA: TGTGCCAGCAGTGAACAGATCCGGGACTTCGGTGGGCCCCAGCATTTT. Translation gives CASSEQIRDFGGPQHF.

CDR3 in amino acids: CASSLRQGALYRNQPQHF. In DNA, the CDR3 is TGTGCCAGCAGTTTACGGCAGGGGGCTCTGTATCGGAATCAGCCCCAGCATTTT. The chain couples TRBV28 to TRBJ1-5, with 8 positions matching TRBD1. V shed 2 bases and J 4 bases; nucleotides not matched to a gene: 13. The CDR3 has 18 amino acids. Germline CDR1 MDHEN, CDR2 SYDVKM.

The V call is TRBV5-1, the J call TRBJ2-1; TRBD2 aligns across 7 bases. The CDR3 runs 16 residues. The germline CDR1 and CDR2 sequences are SGHRS and YFSETQ. With V trimmed by 4 bases and J by 4 bases, 11 bases remained unmatched. The CDR3 bases are TGCGCCAGCAGCCCCATGGGGGGGATGTCGTACAATGAGCAGTTCTTC. Protein sequence: CASSPMGGMSYNEQFF.

The chain employs TRBV11-2 and TRBJ2-1, with 7 bases that match TRBD2. With 6 bases clipped from V and 0 bases from J, the junction kept 8 bases outside the gene matches. The germline CDR1 and CDR2 sequences are SGHAT and FQNNGV. The CDR3 loop spans 16 amino acids. CDR3 sequence (DNA): TGTGCCAGCAGACCCGGGACTACAAGCTCCTACAATGAGCAGTTCTTC. Residues: CASRPGTTSSYNEQFF.

This clone ranks as medium-sized in terms of frequency. The chain has TRBV18 and TRBJ2-2; D not resolved. V lost 6 bases, J lost 4 bases, and 9 bases lay in between. Germline V lookup: CDR1 KGHSH, CDR2 LQKENI. The CDR3 sequence is 13 residues long. CDR3 sequence reads: CASSDSGTGELFF. CDR3 DNA sequence: TGTGCCAGCTCCGACTCGGGCACCGGGGAGCTGTTTTTT.

This chain connects TRBV27 to TRBJ1-5; D not resolved. This CDR3 spans 15 amino acids. The germline V and J ends were trimmed by 2 bases and 0 bases, with 8 bases remaining between them. Germline assignment: CDR1 MNHEY and CDR2 SMNVEV (reference sequence). In DNA form, the CDR3 reads TGTGCCAGCAGTTTAGGGCTGGGTAGCAATCAGCCCCAGCATTTT. As protein: CASSLGLGSNQPQHF.

The CDR3 DNA reads as TGTGCCTGGAGTTTTAGGGGGACAGAGACCCAGTACTTC. It encodes CAWSFRGTETQYF. The chain employs TRBV30 and TRBJ2-5; D may be TRBD1 (6 bases). Germline CDR1 reads GTSNPN; CDR2 reads SVGIG (reference sequence). CDR3 length equals 13 residues. Between the trimmed V and J ends, which lost 2 bases and 4 bases, there was a span of 11 bases.

The CDR3 loop reads CSVVGGLVGQFF. Written as DNA, the CDR3 is TGCAGCGTTGTGGGCGGGCTAGTGGGACAGTTCTTC. The chain carries TRBV29-1 and TRBJ2-1, with D maybe TRBD2 (5 bases). The CDR3 consists of 12 residues. Per germline, CDR1 SQVTM and CDR2 ANQGSEA. The V end was cut by 4 bases, the J end by 13 bases, with 17 bases between.

The chain is built from TRBV9 and TRBJ2-5, with 14 bases that match TRBD2. Germline CDR1 reads SGDLS; CDR2 reads YYNGEE. The V segment lost 3 bases and the J segment 5 bases; nucleotides outside the gene matches: 6. CDR3 size: 16 residues. The CDR3 region is CASSAPTSGRGETQYF. CDR3 nucleotides: TGTGCCAGCAGCGCCCCGACTAGCGGGAGGGGGGAGACCCAGTACTTC.

V usage is TRBV5-6 and J usage is TRBJ2-7; TRBD1 might be the D (6 bases). This CDR3 is built from 15 residues. Germline values: CDR1 SGHDT, CDR2 YYEEEE. Trimming cost V 1 base and J 3 bases, with 14 bases left between them. CDR3 sequence: CASSLPGGQFYEQYF. Written as DNA, the CDR3 is TGTGCCAGCAGCTTGCCCGGCGGACAGTTCTACGAGCAGTACTTC.

J is TRBJ1-6 and V is TRBV7-3; 9 bases fit TRBD1. The CDR3 consists of 14 residues. Germline values: CDR1 SGHTA, CDR2 FQGTGA. V lost 2 bases and J lost 8; bases outside the gene matches: 1. The DNA for the CDR3 is TGTGCCAGCAGCTTAGACAGGGGGGATTCACCCCTCCACTTT. Its protein is CASSLDRGDSPLHF. Full variable domain (remainder filled in from reference TRBV7-3 and TRBJ1-6): GAGVSQTPSNKVTEKGKYVELRCDPISGHTALYWYRQSLGQGPEFLIYFQGTGAADDSGLPNDRFFAVRPEGSVSTLKIQRTERGDSAVYLCASSLDRGDSPLHFGNGTRLTVT.

In DNA, the CDR3 is TGTGCCAGCAGCTTGGGACAGAACTATGGCTACACCTTC. Its protein is CASSLGQNYGYTF. The gene calls are TRBV9 and TRBJ1-2; 7 bases fit TRBD1. The V segment lost 4 bases and the J segment 2 bases; nucleotides outside the gene matches: 2. The CDR3 sequence is 13 residues long. Germline CDR1 and CDR2: SGDLS and YYNGEE.

The rearrangement uses TRBV7-9 and TRBJ1-2; maybe TRBD1 (6 bases). Germline V gene data show CDR1 as SEHNR and CDR2 as FQNEAQ (reference sequence). The V end was cut by 5 bases, the J end by 5 bases, with 18 bases between. This CDR3 contains 15 residues. This chain's CDR3 is CASSKTTGTHYGYTF. The CDR3 DNA is TGTGCCAGCAGCAAGACGACAGGTACCCATTATGGCTACACCTTC. The full variable domain, rest sourced from reference TRBV7-9 and TRBJ1-2, is DTGVSQNPRHKITKRGQNVTFRCDPISEHNRLYWYRQTLGQGPEFLTYFQNEAQLEKSRLLSDRFSAERPKGSFSTLEIQRTEQGDSAMYLCASSKTTGTHYGYTFGSGTRLTVV.

As concerns this clone: This same CDR3 is encoded by further DNA sequences in the sample. The J gene is TRBJ2-1, the V gene TRBV5-1; D is perhaps TRBD2 (6 bases). The CDR3 length is 16 residues. Trimming cost V 0 bases and J 3 bases, with 13 bases left between them. Germline CDR1 reads SGHRS; CDR2 reads YFSETQ. The CDR3 DNA reads TGCGCCAGCAGCTTGGCCCCCTTGGAGGGCTACAATGAGCAGTTCTTC. Its translation is CASSLAPLEGYNEQFF.

The chain links TRBV11-2 to TRBJ2-6, with 8 bases fitting TRBD1. This CDR3 contains 19 residues. Germline V gene lookup returns CDR1 SGHAT and CDR2 FQNNGV. The V segment lost 2 bases and the J segment 3 bases; nucleotides outside the gene matches: 12. The CDR3 sequence is CASSLFRRTGYSGANVLTF. The DNA of the CDR3 is TGTGCCAGCAGCTTATTCAGGCGGACAGGGTATAGTGGGGCCAACGTCCTGACTTTC.

The chain recombines TRBV5-4 with TRBJ2-5, with TRBD2 as a possible D gene (5 bases). The CDR3 totals 15 residues. The V gene's germline CDR1 is SGHNT and CDR2 YYREEE (reference sequence). V shed 4 bases and J shed 5 bases, with 18 bases lying between them. In DNA form, the CDR3 reads TGTGCCAGCAGCCTATGGGAGAGGGCAGTCGAGACCCAGTACTTC. Its protein is CASSLWERAVETQYF.

The gene calls are TRBV15 and TRBJ1-3, with 8 nucleotides matching TRBD1. Trimming took 1 base from V and 1 from J; bases not matched to a gene: 6. The CDR3 covers 17 residues. The germline V gene encodes CDR1 LNHNV and CDR2 YYDKDF (reference sequence). Here the CDR3 DNA reads TGTGCCACCAGCAGAGGACAGGGGAAGGGATCTGGAAACACCATATATTTT. Translated, it gives CATSRGQGKGSGNTIYF.

DNA for the CDR3: TGCGCCAGCAGCTTGGACCCAGGTGACAGCTACACCTTC. It yields the protein CASSLDPGDSYTF. This chain joins TRBV5-1 and TRBJ1-2; D not resolved. The CDR3 runs 13 residues. The V end was cut by 0 bases, the J end by 9 bases, with 12 bases between. Looked up from germline, CDR1 is SGHRS and CDR2 is YFSETQ.

The chain carries TRBV7-2 and TRBJ2-7; 8 nucleotides line up with TRBD1. The ends lost 3 bases at V and 3 bases at J; junction bases unmatched: 7. Germline values: CDR1 SGHTA, CDR2 FQGNSA. This CDR3 spans 15 amino acids. In DNA, the CDR3 is TGTGCCAGCAGCTTTCCCGGGACAGGCGTCTACGAGCAGTACTTC. Protein sequence: CASSFPGTGVYEQYF. Based on the CDR3 plus reference TRBV7-2 and TRBJ2-7, the full variable domain is GAGVSQSPSNKVTEKGKDVELRCDPISGHTALYWYRQSLGQGLEFLIYFQGNSAPDKSGLPSDRFSAERTGGSVSTLTIQRTQQEDSAVYLCASSFPGTGVYEQYFGPGTRLTVT.

V gene TRBV6-6 combines with J gene TRBJ2-6; D gene ambiguous. The V gene's germline CDR1 is MNHNY and CDR2 SVGAGI (reference sequence). CDR3 length: 13 amino acids. CDR3 loop: CATGRGGANVLTF. DNA for the CDR3: TGTGCGACGGGTCGTGGTGGGGCCAACGTCCTGACTTTC.

V is TRBV4-2 and J is TRBJ2-2; possibly TRBD2 for D (7 bases). CDR3 length: 19 residues. Germline lookup yields CDR1 LGHNA and CDR2 YNFKEQ. The V end was cut by 0 bases, the J end by 6 bases, with 23 bases between. The CDR3 region has the DNA TGTGCCAGCAGCCAAGAAAACCTCTTAATGGGGGGGCCGGCCGGGGAGCTGTTTTTT. It specifies CASSQENLLMGGPAGELFF.

This chain joins TRBV5-1 and TRBJ2-7; D unresolved. The CDR3 is 15 residues long. Germline CDR1 and CDR2: SGHRS and YFSETQ. Trimming cost V 0 bases and J 2 bases, with 12 bases left between them. For the CDR3, the DNA is TGCGCCAGCAGCTTGGGGGTCCGCGGTCCCTACGAGCAGTACTTC. It codes for CASSLGVRGPYEQYF.

CDR3 DNA: TGTGCCACCGGTACAGCGGGGGGGCCAGTCGAGCAGTACTTC. It specifies CATGTAGGPVEQYF. This chain uses TRBV19 with TRBJ2-7, with 10 bases aligning to TRBD2. Germline CDR1 and CDR2: LNHDA and SQIVND (reference sequence). V lost 10 bases to trimming and J lost 6 bases; unmatched junction nucleotides: 12. The CDR3 length is 14 residues.

The V call is TRBV9, the J call TRBJ2-7; D uncertain. Trimming left V 0 bases short and J 3 bases short, with 13 bases between. This CDR3 has 15 residues. Germline V gene sequence: CDR1 SGDLS, CDR2 YYNGEE. CDR3 DNA: TGTGCCAGCAGCGTAGCTGGTCAAAGAGGCTACGAGCAGTACTTC. It codes for CASSVAGQRGYEQYF.

The chain recombines TRBV5-4 with TRBJ2-2; D might be TRBD2 (5 bases). This CDR3 has 15 amino acids. Germline values: CDR1 SGHNT, CDR2 YYREEE (reference sequence). V gave up 0 bases and J gave up 6 bases, with 12 bases separating them. In nucleotides, the CDR3 is TGTGCCAGCAGCTTGGGGCCCCTAGCTCCCGGGGAGCTGTTTTTT. It is translated as CASSLGPLAPGELFF.

The chain uses TRBV18 and TRBJ2-1, with a tentative D call TRBD2 (5 bases). Germline values: CDR1 KGHSH, CDR2 LQKENI. This CDR3 spans 14 amino acids. Trimming took 3 bases from V and 2 from J, leaving 8 bases between them. CDR3 nucleotide sequence: TGTGCCAGCTCACCCCTCGGGGCCTACAATGAGCAGTTCTTC. This encodes CASSPLGAYNEQFF.

The chain joins TRBV11-2 to TRBJ1-2; D gene ambiguous. This CDR3 is built from 13 residues. V was cut by 1 base and J by 8 bases, with 11 bases left in between. Germline loops: CDR1 SGHAT, CDR2 FQNNGV. The CDR3 sequence: CASSLVVFWGYTF. CDR3 coding DNA: TGTGCCAGCAGCTTAGTAGTGTTCTGGGGCTACACCTTC.

The chain links TRBV10-3 to TRBJ1-1, with D maybe TRBD1 (5 bases). The V gene's germline CDR1 is ENHRY and CDR2 SYGVKD. The CDR3 runs 12 residues. V lost 8 bases and J 6 bases, leaving 13 bases between the germline ends. The CDR3 sequence is CAIGLGGAEAFF. CDR3 coding DNA: TGTGCCATCGGCCTTGGGGGGGCTGAAGCTTTCTTT.